This is a list of T cell receptor beta chains from one sample in a study of cytomegalovirus exposure and HLA in healthy donors. Profiled with immunoSEQ multiplex PCR; TCRdb holds only in-frame clones, not every one. The table lists around 200,000 clones, approximately 79% of them singletons, with approximately 6.3% in the top ten. The sample comprised PBMCs. These receptors all stem from a man aged 35 to 55 in good health and CMV-seropositive. CDR3s include the opening cysteine and the closing phenylalanine or tryptophan. D genes are given only for firm matches. A row's size may be missing; if present it is once, few, many or a size class.

v_call: TRBV28; d_call: NA; clone_size: NA; j_call: TRBJ1-1; cdr3_nt: TGTGCCAGCAGTCCCAACGTCCGGGGGACTGAAGCTTTCTTT; cdr3_aa: CASSPNVRGTEAFF
v_call: TRBV27; d_call: TRBD1; clone_size: NA; j_call: TRBJ2-1; cdr3_nt: TGTGCCAGCAGCTTCTTACAGGGGGCGGATGAGCAGTTCTTC; cdr3_aa: CASSFLQGADEQFF
v_call: TRBV9; d_call: TRBD1; clone_size: NA; j_call: TRBJ2-5; cdr3_nt: TGTGCCAGCAACGGGGGGACAGGGGCGTACACCCAGTACTTC; cdr3_aa: CASNGGTGAYTQYF
v_call: TRBV6-5; d_call: NA; clone_size: NA; j_call: TRBJ2-7; cdr3_nt: TGTGCCAGCAGTTACTCGGCAGGGCCCTACGAGCAGTACTTC; cdr3_aa: CASSYSAGPYEQYF
v_call: TRBV25-1; d_call: NA; clone_size: NA; j_call: TRBJ2-7; cdr3_nt: TGTGCCAGCAGTGAATATGTGGTCGGCCGGGACGAGCAGTACTTC; cdr3_aa: CASSEYVVGRDEQYF
v_call: TRBV10-3; d_call: NA; clone_size: NA; j_call: TRBJ2-5; cdr3_nt: TGTGCCATTTCCCCCGCCCGGGGGGCCCTACAAGAGACCCAGTACTTC; cdr3_aa: CAISPARGALQETQYF
v_call: TRBV6-5; d_call: TRBD1; clone_size: NA; j_call: TRBJ1-6; cdr3_nt: TGTGCCAGCAGGATGGACAGGGAAGAACCCCTCCACTTT; cdr3_aa: CASRMDREEPLHF
v_call: TRBV28; d_call: TRBD1; clone_size: NA; j_call: TRBJ2-3; cdr3_nt: TGTGCCAGCAGTTTACGTGGACAGGTCACAGATACGCAGTATTTT; cdr3_aa: CASSLRGQVTDTQYF
v_call: TRBV6-6; d_call: NA; clone_size: NA; j_call: TRBJ1-6; cdr3_nt: TGTGCCAGCAGTAGCGCCCTTGGCTCCTATAATTCACCCCTCCACTTT; cdr3_aa: CASSSALGSYNSPLHF
v_call: TRBV30; d_call: NA; clone_size: NA; j_call: TRBJ1-1; cdr3_nt: TGTGCCTTGGACACCTTGAACACTGAAGCTTTCTTT; cdr3_aa: CALDTLNTEAFF
v_call: TRBV5-6; d_call: NA; clone_size: NA; j_call: TRBJ2-2; cdr3_nt: TGTGCCAGCAGTAGTCTACGAGCGAACACCGGGGAGCTGTTTTTT; cdr3_aa: CASSSLRANTGELFF
v_call: TRBV9; d_call: NA; clone_size: NA; j_call: TRBJ2-3; cdr3_nt: TGTGCCAGCAGCCCTTGGGGGGCGGGGGCCACAGATACGCAGTATTTT; cdr3_aa: CASSPWGAGATDTQYF
v_call: TRBV7-2; d_call: TRBD1; clone_size: once; j_call: TRBJ2-7; cdr3_nt: TGTGCCAGCAGCCCCCGGACAGGATCCTACGAGCAGTACTTC; cdr3_aa: CASSPRTGSYEQYF
v_call: TRBV21-1; d_call: NA; clone_size: NA; j_call: TRBJ2-1; cdr3_nt: TGTGCCAGCAGCAAAGCCCAGGTCGGCACCCATGAGCAGTTCTTC; cdr3_aa: CASSKAQVGTHEQFF
v_call: TRBV5-6; d_call: NA; clone_size: NA; j_call: TRBJ2-7; cdr3_nt: TGTGCCAGCAGCTTGTGGGCTCAAGCCTACGAGCAGTACTTC; cdr3_aa: CASSLWAQAYEQYF
v_call: TRBV6-5; d_call: NA; clone_size: NA; j_call: TRBJ2-5; cdr3_nt: TGTGCCAGCAGTTACTCTGCCGGCCTAGCGGAGACCCAGTACTTC; cdr3_aa: CASSYSAGLAETQYF
v_call: TRBV5-1; d_call: NA; clone_size: NA; j_call: TRBJ2-3; cdr3_nt: TGCGCCAGCAGCTTTCGGACTAGCACAGATACGCAGTATTTT; cdr3_aa: CASSFRTSTDTQYF
v_call: TRBV11-2; d_call: NA; clone_size: NA; j_call: TRBJ2-1; cdr3_nt: TGTGCCAGCAGCTTAGGTCGGTGGGGGGGCCCCAATGAGCAGTTCTTC; cdr3_aa: CASSLGRWGGPNEQFF
v_call: TRBV6-5; d_call: TRBD1; clone_size: once; j_call: TRBJ2-4; cdr3_nt: TGTGCCAGCAAACTGGGACAGGGAAACATTCAGTACTTC; cdr3_aa: CASKLGQGNIQYF
v_call: TRBV27; d_call: TRBD1; clone_size: NA; j_call: TRBJ2-2; cdr3_nt: TGTGCCAGCAGTTCGGGACAGGGGATCGGGGAGCTGTTTTTT; cdr3_aa: CASSSGQGIGELFF
v_call: TRBV7-3; d_call: TRBD2; clone_size: NA; j_call: TRBJ2-4; cdr3_nt: TGTGCCAGCAGCGTAGCGGGGGGACCGATGGGAAACATTCAGTACTTC; cdr3_aa: CASSVAGGPMGNIQYF
v_call: TRBV6-6; d_call: TRBD1; clone_size: NA; j_call: TRBJ1-5; cdr3_nt: TGTGCCAGCAGTTACTACAGGGGGCCGGGACAGCCCCAGCATTTT; cdr3_aa: CASSYYRGPGQPQHF
v_call: TRBV4-2; d_call: NA; clone_size: NA; j_call: TRBJ2-7; cdr3_nt: TGTGCCAGCAGCCAAGCACAGGGAAGGGACGAGCAGTACTTC; cdr3_aa: CASSQAQGRDEQYF